The clone carrying this T cell receptor (beta chain) was found many times. The data belong to a study of CD8+CD57+ T cells in acquired aplastic anemia. Investigators profiled TCR beta VDJ and CDR3 from genomic DNA template. TCRdb reprocessed the reads with MiXCR, giving one entry per CDR3 protein. The sample includes about 130,000 distinct CDR3 sequences, 40% to 60% of them seen just once. V was pared by 5 bases and J by 8 bases, with 27 bases between. Germline lookup yields CDR1 DFQATT and CDR2 SNEGSKA (reference sequence). There are 16 residues in the CDR3. The chain recombines TRBV20-1 with TRBJ1-2; TRBD1 is a possible D gene (5 bases). The source material was sorted CD4+, CD8+, or CD8+CD57+ T cells (not recorded which) from PBMCs. The source is a human donor in good health, serving as a control. CDR3 coding DNA: TGCAGTGCTCCTACGGGCGGGGACGCCGGGGCCAGAGGCTACACCTTC. Translation gives CSAPTGGDAGARGYTF.